This TCR beta chain was identified in a study of T cell responses to AZD1222 COVID-19 vaccine. This clone appeared once. The antigen is undetermined. Overall study results and limits: Among those given AZD1222, only five to seven were seropositive at baseline. The donors showed a predominance of white British ancestry and of females, with possible underestimation of clonal diversity.

Trimming removed 6 bases from V and 1 base from J; junction bases left unmatched: 10. The germline CDR1 and CDR2 sequences are LNHDA and SQIVND (reference sequence). The CDR3 runs 16 residues. Libraries were prepared by immunoSEQ multiplex PCR; TCRdb keeps only in-frame clonotypes and omits some of them. The table includes over 120,000 clones, about 94% detected once. The TCR originated in an adult in good health. The chain links TRBV19 to TRBJ2-3; TRBD1 matches 7 bases. The sequenced sample was peripheral blood, obtained on day 0 of AZD1222 vaccination. CDR3 in amino acids: CASSLQGVDGTDTQYF. The DNA for the CDR3 is TGTGCCAGTAGCCTTCAGGGGGTCGACGGCACAGATACGCAGTATTTT.